This is a list of T cell receptor beta chains from one sample in a study of control samples from healthy donors and cancer patients. Method: immunoSEQ multiplex PCR; TCRdb's copy keeps in-frame clones and lacks some. The data contain 100,000 to 150,000 clones, about 90% of them singletons. Sequencing input: PBMCs. These TCRs come from a man aged 50-59 years with head and neck cancer. CDR3s include the opening cysteine and the closing phenylalanine or tryptophan. D genes are given only for firm matches. Part of the rows lack a size; the others show once, few, many or a class for expanded clones.

size,J,V,D,DNA,CDR3
.,TRBJ1-3,TRBV28,TRBD1,TGTGCCAGCAGTCCCTGGGACAGCGGAAACACCATATATTTT,CASSPWDSGNTIYF
.,TRBJ1-6,TRBV5-1,TRBD1,TGCGCCAGCAGCTTGTCCGCAGGGGGGGATTCACCCCTCCACTTT,CASSLSAGGDSPLHF
.,TRBJ2-3,TRBV10-1,TRBD2,TGCGCCAGCAGTGCAGGGACTACTCCTAGCACAGATACGCAGTATTTT,CASSAGTTPSTDTQYF
.,TRBJ2-3,TRBV7-2,TRBD2,TGTGCCAGCAGCTTAGCTGGGGCGGGAGGCAACACAGATACGCAGTATTTT,CASSLAGAGGNTDTQYF
.,TRBJ2-1,TRBV7-9,TRBD2,TGTGCCAGCAGCGCGACTAGCGGGAGGAGTATTGAGCAGTTCTTC,CASSATSGRSIEQFF
.,TRBJ2-7,TRBV10-2,.,TGCGCCAGCAGTGAGGGCCAGGGGCTCTCCTACGAGCAGTACTTC,CASSEGQGLSYEQYF
.,TRBJ2-7,TRBV7-2,.,TGTGCCAGCAGCCCAAATGAGAAGATCCCCCTCCCAGCGCAGTACTTC,CASSPNEKIPLPAQYF
.,TRBJ1-2,TRBV5-1,.,TGCGCCAGCAGCTTTACAGGATCTGGCTACACCTTC,CASSFTGSGYTF
.,TRBJ2-7,TRBV7-3,.,TGTGCCAGCAGCTTAAGTCAGGGCCCCTACGAGCAGTACTTC,CASSLSQGPYEQYF
.,TRBJ1-3,TRBV27,.,TGTGCCAGCAGACAGACAGGAGCTGGAAACACCATATATTTT,CASRQTGAGNTIYF
.,TRBJ1-4,TRBV2,.,TGTGCCAGCAGAGGTAATTGGGGAAAACTGTTTTTT,CASRGNWGKLFF
.,TRBJ1-1,TRBV3-1/TRBV3-2,.,TGTGCCAGCAGCCTTAACACTGAAGCTTTCTTT,CASSLNTEAFF
few,TRBJ2-3,TRBV7-6,.,TGTGCCAGCAGCTTAAGGGGCTTTGGCACAGATACGCAGTATTTT,CASSLRGFGTDTQYF
.,TRBJ1-3,TRBV12-3/TRBV12-4,.,TGTGCCAGCAGTTTCACAGCTGGAAACACCATATATTTT,CASSFTAGNTIYF
.,TRBJ2-7,TRBV7-2,.,TGTGCCAGCAGCTTCGGGGATTCCTACGAGCAGTACTTC,CASSFGDSYEQYF
.,TRBJ2-2,TRBV29-1,.,TGCAGCGTTGACAGGGGAGGCACCGGGGAGCTGTTTTTT,CSVDRGGTGELFF
.,TRBJ2-1,TRBV5-5,TRBD1,TGTGCCAGCAGCATCGACAGGGGCGCCATCAATGAGCAGTTCTTC,CASSIDRGAINEQFF
.,TRBJ1-2,TRBV19,TRBD1,TGTGCCAGTAGCCTTATCCGGGACAGGGCTAACTATGGCTACACCTTC,CASSLIRDRANYGYTF
.,TRBJ2-5,TRBV7-9,.,TGTGCCAGCAGCTTAGATTTTACGGGATTCCAAGAGACCCAGTACTTC,CASSLDFTGFQETQYF
.,TRBJ2-1,TRBV5-1,TRBD2,TGCGCCAGCAGCTCCCTGGGTAGCGGGGGGAGCTATACCTACAATGAGCAGTTCTTC,CASSSLGSGGSYTYNEQFF
.,TRBJ1-1,TRBV10-3,TRBD1,TGTGCCATCAGTGAGAACAGGGGCACTGAAGCTTTCTTT,CAISENRGTEAFF
.,TRBJ2-5,TRBV5-1,.,TGCGCCAGCAGCTTTGTACAGCAAGAGACCCAGTACTTC,CASSFVQQETQYF
.,TRBJ2-5,TRBV6-6,TRBD2,TGTGCCAGCAGGATACCGGGGGGGACCCAGTACTTC,CASRIPGGTQYF
.,TRBJ1-5,TRBV5-8,TRBD1,TGTGCCAGCAGTGTCCGCCGGGGACAGTTGCATAGCAATCAGCCCCAGCATTTT,CASSVRRGQLHSNQPQHF
.,TRBJ1-5,TRBV2,.,TGTGCCAGCAGTGGAGGACAGAGGAATCAGCCCCAGCATTTT,CASSGGQRNQPQHF
.,TRBJ2-1,TRBV3-1/TRBV3-2,.,TGTGCCAGCAGCCAAGGGACCGGCCCTCAAAATGAGCAGTTCTTC,CASSQGTGPQNEQFF
.,TRBJ2-7,TRBV27,.,TGTGCCAGCAGGCGGAGGCTAGACGAGTACGAGCAGTACTTC,CASRRRLDEYEQYF
.,TRBJ2-6,TRBV19,TRBD1,TGTGCCAGCGCTCGACAGGGGGTACTCTCTGGGGCCAACGTCCTGACTTTC,CASARQGVLSGANVLTF
.,TRBJ2-3,TRBV28,.,TGTGCCAGCAGTTTAAGGTCGGGGTGGACAGATACGCAGTATTTT,CASSLRSGWTDTQYF